The sequence of this TCR beta chain was determined in a study of T cell responses to AZD1222 COVID-19 vaccine. Study observations and caveats: Among those given AZD1222, only six were seropositive at baseline. Donor demographics were predominantly white British with a female majority; clonal diversity may be underestimated. Distributed over spike, vaccine-associated CD4 TCRs predominated at 160-218 and 743-854.

A word on this clone: The antigen is unknown.

Generated by immunoSEQ multiplex PCR, the TCRdb table keeps only in-frame clones and is missing some. Of around 170,000 clones listed, 75% to 95% are singletons. This sequence originates from an adult in good health. The specimen comprised peripheral blood, sampled on day 0 of AZD1222 vaccination.

In DNA, the CDR3 is TGTGCCAGCAGTTTATGGGCCAATGAGCAGTTCTTC. As protein: CASSLWANEQFF. The gene calls are TRBV12-3 or TRBV12-4 and TRBJ2-1; D is undetermined. V gave up 2 bases and J gave up 6 bases, with 5 bases separating them. This CDR3 contains 12 residues.